This entry lists 23 T cell receptor beta chains sequenced from one sample in a study of human T cells and chemical hapten exposure (dated by TCRdb to the early 2020s). The library was produced with RACE. TCRdb lists the instrument as NextSeq 500. TCRdb reprocessed the public reads (quality trimming at Q25 with fastp, clone calling with MiXCR) and kept in-frame beta chains. Under each unique CDR3 protein, matching rows form one entry showing the most common genes and DNA. Recorded for this sample are over 35,000 distinct CDR3 sequences; more than 9% of them occurred a single time. About 6.5% of the sample belongs to the ten largest clones. Interpreted using the paper, the time point label stands for: pre-sensitization, week 0. The treatment or condition label for this specimen denotes: therapeutic diphenylcyclopropenone sensitization with weekly scalp DPC. The sequencing here drew on whole blood, taken in connection with sensitization to the hapten diphenylcyclopropenone (DPC). The receptors were gathered from a man aged 25-40 years with alopecia areata. Some clones in this sample may be carry-over from other donors' samples.

This clonotype was found many times. The chain links TRBV11-2 to TRBJ2-7; 9 bases are a match to TRBD1. The CDR3 contains 14 residues. Germline-derived CDR1 and CDR2 are SGHAT and FQNNGV. Trimming cost V 5 bases and J 3 bases; bases outside gene matches: 5. The CDR3 here is CASSRTGAIYEQYF. CDR3 DNA: TGTGCCAGCAGCCGGACAGGGGCAATCTACGAGCAGTACTTC.

This clonotype was seen at least ten times. The V and J genes are TRBV23-1 and TRBJ2-5; D possibly matches TRBD1 or TRBD2 (5 bases each). TRBV23-1 is an open reading frame whose function is uncertain. V dropped 8 bases and J dropped 4 bases, with 14 bases sitting between them. This CDR3 region has 13 residues. The DNA for the CDR3 is TGCGCCAGCTACTACCAGGGACCAGAGACCCAGTACTTC. Amino acid sequence: CASYYQGPETQYF.

Regarding this clonotype: Sequence at one end of the junction differs from germline and may be a read error. The rearrangement uses TRBV6-2 or TRBV6-3 and TRBJ2-1, with 8 nucleotides matching TRBD2. This CDR3 spans 15 amino acids. CDR1 is MNHEY and CDR2 is SVGEGT in the germline V gene. The CDR3: CASSYRGLARNEQCF. The CDR3 DNA reads as TGTGCCAGCAGTTACCGAGGACTAGCACGGAATGAGCAGTGCTTC.

This clonotype was picked up many times. The chain is built from TRBV20-1 and TRBJ2-7, with D unresolved. This CDR3 contains 14 residues. Germline V lookup: CDR1 DFQATT, CDR2 SNEGSKA (reference sequence). V lost 3 bases to trimming and J lost 7 bases, with 19 bases between them. The CDR3 region has the DNA TGCAGTGCTAGGGACCGGGCCTTCGTAGGTGAGCAGTACGTC. Translated: CSARDRAFVGEQYV.

This clonotype appeared many times. CDR3 nucleotides: TGTGCCAGCAGCTTAGGTGGCAGATCTGGAAACACCATATATTTT. Translated, it gives CASSLGGRSGNTIYF. The V gene is TRBV7-2, the J gene TRBJ1-3; no reliable D call. Germline CDR1 is SGHTA and CDR2 is FQGNSA. The CDR3 extends over 15 amino acids. V lost 1 base to trimming and J lost 1 base, with 8 bases between them.

The sample holds many counts of this clonotype. This chain links TRBV7-6 with TRBJ2-5, with 9 bases identical to TRBD1. The germline V gene has CDR1 SGHVS and CDR2 FNYEAQ. The V and J ends lost 1 base and 4 bases, in that order; junction bases with no gene match: 16. This CDR3 region has 19 residues. CDR3 nucleotides: TGTGCCAGCAGCTTAGGCACTCTCTCACAGGGGGCCCCGACAGAGACCCAGTACTTC. This translates into CASSLGTLSQGAPTETQYF.

This clonotype appeared many times. V gene TRBV6-1 combines with J gene TRBJ1-2, with D unclear. The length of the CDR3 is 14 residues. The germline V gene encodes CDR1 MNHNS and CDR2 SASEGT. V gave up 3 bases and J gave up 2 bases, with 10 bases separating them. The CDR3 DNA is TGTGCCAGCAGTGATGGGCCCATAAACTATGGCTACACCTTC. This translates into CASSDGPINYGYTF.

The rearrangement links TRBV11-1 to TRBJ2-7, with TRBD1 matching over 9 bases. In germline, CDR1 is SGHAT, CDR2 FQDESV (reference sequence). The V and J ends lost 2 bases and 7 bases, in that order; junction bases with no gene match: 3. The CDR3 spans 13 residues. The CDR3 is CASSLLDRGEQYV. In nucleotides, the CDR3 is TGTGCCAGCAGCTTATTGGACAGGGGAGAGCAGTACGTC.

The chain is built from TRBV18 and TRBJ2-7; 9 bases line up with TRBD1. Germline CDR1 KGHSH, CDR2 LQKENI. There are 17 residues in the CDR3. Trimming took 6 bases from V and 5 from J; bases not matched to a gene: 17. CDR3 sequence: CASSALKGQGRGDEQYF. The CDR3 DNA sequence: TGTGCCAGCTCCGCCCTTAAGGGACAGGGCCGCGGTGACGAGCAGTACTTC.

In this sample, this clonotype turned up many times. The gene calls are TRBV12-3 or TRBV12-4 and TRBJ1-5; TRBD1 matches 7 bases. The CDR3 totals 14 residues. Unmatched junction bases numbered 4, after V lost 6 bases and J lost 2 bases. CDR3: CASRLGQGNQPQHF. The CDR3 DNA reads as TGTGCCAGCAGGCTCGGACAGGGCAATCAGCCCCAGCATTTT.

This clonotype occurred many times. The chain combines TRBV18 with TRBJ2-5; D not resolved. V was cut by 3 bases and J by 1 base, with 3 bases left in between. Germline V CDR1 and CDR2: KGHSH, LQKENI. This CDR3 has 12 amino acids. The CDR3 DNA reads as TGTGCCAGCTCACCGGTCCAAGAGACCCAGTACTTC. Protein sequence: CASSPVQETQYF.

This clonotype has just a few counts. The chain carries TRBV5-1 and TRBJ1-1; no clear D. This CDR3 region has 16 residues. Germline V CDR1 and CDR2: SGHRS, YFSETQ. V lost 2 bases and J 0 bases, leaving 14 bases between the germline ends. In DNA, the CDR3 is TGCGCCAGCAGCTTAGAGTTCTTATCCGTGAACACTGAAGCTTTCTTT. It is translated as CASSLEFLSVNTEAFF.

This clonotype was seen many times. The chain uses TRBV5-1 and TRBJ2-7; 7 nucleotides match TRBD2. The CDR3 runs 16 residues. Germline CDR1 SGHRS, CDR2 YFSETQ. The J segment lost 2 bases and the V segment lost 0 bases, leaving 8 bases of the junction unmatched. CDR3 in amino acids: CASSLGGLQSAYEQYF. The CDR3 DNA reads TGCGCCAGCAGCTTGGGGGGACTACAGTCGGCCTACGAGCAGTACTTC.

The chain is built from TRBV19 and TRBJ2-1, with D possibly being TRBD1 or TRBD2 (6 bases each). The CDR3 consists of 15 residues. V dropped 5 bases and J dropped 5 bases, with 16 bases sitting between them. Germline CDR1 LNHDA, CDR2 SQIVND (reference sequence). CDR3 in amino acids: CASSSGMGGNNEQFF. CDR3 DNA sequence: TGTGCCAGTAGTTCGGGGATGGGGGGCAACAATGAGCAGTTCTTC.

The chain couples TRBV9 to TRBJ1-2; 7 bases align to TRBD1. Trimming took 6 bases from V and 3 from J; bases not matched to a gene: 11. CDR1 is SGDLS and CDR2 is YYNGEE in the germline V gene. CDR3 length: 15 residues. CDR3 bases: TGTGCCAGCACGGAAGGGGGCTCTTCCTACTATGGCTACACCTTC. Its translation: CASTEGGSSYYGYTF.

In its sample, this clonotype was seen many times. This chain uses TRBV11-2 with TRBJ1-6; 7 nucleotides match TRBD1. The germline V gene encodes CDR1 SGHAT and CDR2 FQNNGV. V gave up 3 bases and J gave up 0 bases; unmatched junction bases: 11. The CDR3 has 19 amino acids. This CDR3 is CASSFSRPAGGSYNSPLHF. The CDR3 DNA follows: TGTGCCAGCAGCTTCTCGAGGCCAGCAGGGGGCTCCTATAATTCACCCCTCCACTTT.

This chain connects TRBV20-1 to TRBJ2-7, with TRBD1 matching 8 bases. This CDR3 is 15 amino acids long. With V trimmed by 3 bases and J by 2 bases, 9 bases remained unmatched. In germline, CDR1 is DFQATT, CDR2 SNEGSKA (reference sequence). The CDR3 DNA reads TGCAGTGCTAGGGACAGGGTCGAAATCACCTACGAGCAGTACGTC. It yields the protein CSARDRVEITYEQYV.

This clonotype was recorded at least ten times. The chain combines TRBV5-5 with TRBJ1-2, with D tentatively TRBD1 (5 bases). This CDR3 is built from 13 residues. Germline V gene sequence: CDR1 SGHKS, CDR2 YYEKEE (reference sequence). Trimming removed 1 base from V and 4 bases from J, with 8 bases in between. The CDR3 sequence is CASSLSDSYGYTF. The CDR3, as DNA: TGTGCCAGCAGCTTGAGCGACAGCTATGGCTACACCTTC.

V usage is TRBV9 and J usage is TRBJ1-1, with TRBD1 matching over 9 bases. The CDR3 extends over 15 amino acids. V lost 4 bases to trimming and J lost 1 base; unmatched junction nucleotides: 5. Germline CDR1 and CDR2: SGDLS and YYNGEE. The DNA of the CDR3 is TGTGCCAGCAGCTCCTACAGGGGGCAGAACACTGAAGCTTTCTTT. It translates to CASSSYRGQNTEAFF.

This sequence joins TRBV2 and TRBJ2-5; 10 nucleotides line up with TRBD1. The junction had 5 bases not matched to a gene; V was cut back by 9 bases and J by 1 base. Germline CDR1 SNHLY, CDR2 FYNNEI. The CDR3 is 14 residues long. The CDR3 loop is CASGQGGFQETQYF. CDR3 DNA sequence: TGTGCCAGTGGACAGGGGGGTTTCCAAGAGACCCAGTACTTC. Filled out from reference TRBV2 and TRBJ2-5, the complete variable domain reads EPEVTQTPSHQVTQMGQEVILRCVPISNHLYFYWYRQILGQKVEFLVSFYNNEISEKSEIFDDQFSVERPDGSNFTLKIRSTKLEDSAMYFCASGQGGFQETQYFGPGTRLLVL.

This clonotype was seen only a few times. This chain uses TRBV3-1 with TRBJ1-6; unclear D gene. The CDR3 is 19 amino acids. Per germline, CDR1 LGHDT and CDR2 YNNKEL (reference sequence). V shed 0 bases and J shed 6 bases, with 21 bases lying between them. The CDR3 DNA is TGTGCCAGCAGCCAAGATCCAGTCGGTTTTTCCACAGCTAATTCACCCCTCCACTTT. The encoded protein is CASSQDPVGFSTANSPLHF.

The table lists this clonotype with many counts. The V and J genes are TRBV2 and TRBJ2-5; 7 bases are shared with TRBD1. CDR1 SNHLY and CDR2 FYNNEI come from the germline V gene. V lost 5 bases to trimming and J lost 5 bases; unmatched junction nucleotides: 2. The CDR3 length is 12 residues. The CDR3: CASSWTGETQYF. The CDR3, as DNA: TGTGCCAGCAGTTGGACAGGCGAGACCCAGTACTTC. The full variable domain, in which reference TRBV2 and TRBJ2-5 provide the parts outside the CDR3, is EPEVTQTPSHQVTQMGQEVILRCVPISNHLYFYWYRQILGQKVEFLVSFYNNEISEKSEIFDDQFSVERPDGSNFTLKIRSTKLEDSAMYFCASSWTGETQYFGPGTRLLVL.

This clonotype was seen a few times. The gene calls are TRBV10-3 and TRBJ1-6; a possible D gene is TRBD1 (5 bases). The CDR3 is made up of 15 amino acids. Germline V gene data show CDR1 as ENHRY and CDR2 as SYGVKD. V dropped 5 bases and J dropped 7 bases, with 15 bases sitting between them. CDR3 DNA: TGTGCCATCAGTATATTACAGGCAGAGAATTCACCCCTCCACTTT. Translating it yields CAISILQAENSPLHF.